Reported below is one T cell receptor beta chain. What it binds is not known. Germline V gene sequence: CDR1 SGHVS, CDR2 FNYEAQ. The CDR3 loop spans 13 amino acids. V was pared by 1 base and J by 3 bases, with 7 bases between. Primers for the PCR totalled 60 Vbeta and 13 Jbeta. Assay: immunoSEQ multiplex PCR; the TCRdb copy retains only in-frame clones and omits some. The table includes about 160,000 clones, approximately 79% detected once. The record originates from a study of cytomegalovirus exposure and HLA in healthy donors. Study conclusions and caveats: Some highly shared sequence variants likely arose as a pipeline artifact. The classifier reportedly diagnosed cytomegalovirus status with high specificity and sensitivity.

Sequenced material: PBMCs. This receptor was identified in a man aged 40-49 years in good health and CMV-seronegative. V usage is TRBV7-6 and J usage is TRBJ2-7; no firm D call. CDR3 sequence: CASSLGLSYEQYF. The CDR3 region has the DNA TGTGCCAGCAGCTTAGGACTTAGCTACGAGCAGTACTTC.